The next 16 T cell receptor beta chains were all read from a single sample in a study of blood T cell repertoires in COVID-19. Assay used: immunoSEQ multiplex PCR; TCRdb lists only in-frame clones, some missing. The sample has about 230,000 clones; nearly 90% are singletons. Material: PBMCs or T cells enriched from blood (not recorded which). These receptors were collected from a woman in her 30s with acute COVID-19.

This sequence joins TRBV6-5 and TRBJ2-3, with 9 bases identical to TRBD2. V was pared by 9 bases and J by 1 base, with 2 bases of the junction left unmatched. The CDR3 extends over 13 amino acids. Germline CDR1 is MNHEY and CDR2 is SVGAGI. CDR3 DNA sequence: TGTGCCAGTTTAGCGGGGGGCACAGATACGCAGTATTTT. It translates to CASLAGGTDTQYF.

J is TRBJ2-1 and V is TRBV12-3 or TRBV12-4; weak D call: TRBD1 (5 bases). V was clipped by 5 bases and J by 9 bases, with 14 bases between them. This CDR3 has 13 amino acids. The CDR3 reads CASSRTGVVEQFF. The DNA of the CDR3 is TGTGCCAGCAGTAGAACAGGAGTCGTTGAGCAGTTCTTC.

This chain links TRBV6-5 with TRBJ1-3; weak D call: TRBD1 (6 bases). Germline V gene data show CDR1 as MNHEY and CDR2 as SVGAGI. The CDR3 extends over 14 amino acids. Trimming removed 8 bases at V and 1 base at J, with 12 bases between. CDR3 sequence: CASGQKNSGNTIYF. In nucleotides, the CDR3 is TGTGCCAGCGGACAGAAAAATTCTGGAAACACCATATATTTT.

This clone came up many times. This chain links TRBV6-5 with TRBJ1-2; possibly TRBD1 for D (5 bases). Germline values: CDR1 MNHEY, CDR2 SVGAGI. There are 12 residues in the CDR3. V was shortened by 4 bases and J by 13 bases, with 16 bases between the two germline ends. In DNA form, the CDR3 reads TGTGCCAGCAGTTTGGGCAGGGAGGGTCCCACCTTC. Protein product: CASSLGREGPTF.

This clone has a single count. The genes are TRBV2 and TRBJ2-7; maybe TRBD1 (5 bases). Germline CDR1 reads SNHLY; CDR2 reads FYNNEI. Trimming stripped 6 bases from V and 3 bases from J, with 9 bases between. There are 12 residues in the CDR3. The CDR3 loop reads CASRTQDYEQYF. Here the CDR3 DNA reads TGTGCCAGCAGAACACAGGACTACGAGCAGTACTTC.

There are a few counts of this clone. V usage is TRBV4-3 and J usage is TRBJ1-1; maybe TRBD1 (5 bases). The CDR3 sequence is 14 residues long. V lost 0 bases and J lost 7, with 12 bases in between. Germline CDR1 is LGHNA and CDR2 is YSLEER. The CDR3 nucleotides read TGCGCCAGCAGCCAAGATACGGGGGATGGTGAAGCTTTCTTT. Protein product: CASSQDTGDGEAFF.

Worth noting for this clone: The junction and the germline gene differ at one end; a read error may be behind it. This chain connects TRBV11-3 to TRBJ2-2; possible D gene TRBD2, 6 bases. Germline loops: CDR1 SGHNT, CDR2 YENEEA. The CDR3 extends over 12 amino acids. In DNA, the CDR3 is TGCGGGGGACGGAGGAACACCGGGGAGCTGTTTTTT. This sequence encodes CGGRRNTGELFF.

The chain uses TRBV11-2 and TRBJ2-7; 8 nucleotides agree with TRBD1. Germline-derived CDR1 and CDR2 are SGHAT and FQNNGV. V shed 5 bases and J 7 bases; nucleotides not matched to a gene: 7. The CDR3 totals 13 residues. CDR3 coding DNA: TGTGCCAGCAGCCCCGGGACAGGCGGGGAGCAGTACTTC. This gives the protein CASSPGTGGEQYF.

The genes are TRBV15 and TRBJ2-6; D may be TRBD2 (7 bases). V dropped 3 bases and J dropped 0 bases, with 15 bases sitting between them. This CDR3 has 18 residues. CDR1 is LNHNV, CDR2 YYDKDF, per germline (reference sequence). DNA of the CDR3: TGTGCCACCAGCAGTCTTAGGGGGGGTAGCTCTGGGGCCAACGTCCTGACTTTC. Its protein is CATSSLRGGSSGANVLTF.

This chain connects TRBV24-1 to TRBJ2-2; D gene uncertain. The CDR3 spans 14 residues. Germline CDR1 reads KGHDR; CDR2 reads SFDVKD. Trimming left V 9 bases short and J 2 bases short, with 12 bases between. In nucleotides, the CDR3 is TGTGCCACCCGAGACACACTCAACACCGGGGAGCTGTTTTTT. It encodes CATRDTLNTGELFF.

This rearrangement joins TRBV15 to TRBJ2-7, with 10 bases lining up with TRBD1. The trim removed 3 bases at V and 4 bases at J, leaving 6 bases unmatched. The CDR3 totals 15 residues. CDR1 is LNHNV and CDR2 is YYDKDF in the germline V gene (reference sequence). CDR3 loop: CATSSPGTGAYEQYF. The CDR3 DNA follows: TGTGCCACCAGCAGCCCCGGGACAGGGGCATACGAGCAGTACTTC.

The chain has TRBV27 and TRBJ1-1; possibly TRBD1 for D (6 bases). Germline V gene lookup returns CDR1 MNHEY and CDR2 SMNVEV (reference sequence). This CDR3 has 13 amino acids. V lost 2 bases to trimming and J lost 10 bases, with 14 bases between them. CDR3 nucleotide sequence: TGTGCCAGCAGTTTACGAACAGGGTTTGGAGCTTTCTTT. The encoded protein is CASSLRTGFGAFF.

The J gene is TRBJ2-2, the V gene TRBV28; 7 nucleotides agree with TRBD2. The CDR3 length is 19 residues. Germline V gene sequence: CDR1 MDHEN, CDR2 SYDVKM. The J segment lost 1 base and the V segment lost 3 bases, leaving 14 bases of the junction unmatched. This CDR3 is CASSLGGWRDRGNTGELFF. CDR3 coding DNA: TGTGCCAGCAGTTTGGGGGGGTGGAGGGACCGTGGGAACACCGGGGAGCTGTTTTTT.

The chain recombines TRBV2 with TRBJ2-7; the match to TRBD1 covers 8 bases. The trim removed 6 bases at V and 0 bases at J, leaving 4 bases unmatched. This CDR3 has 14 residues. Germline CDR1 and CDR2: SNHLY and FYNNEI. The CDR3 DNA sequence: TGTGCCAGCAGGAGGACAGGGAGCTCCTACGAGCAGTACTTC. Translating gives CASRRTGSSYEQYF. The full variable domain, its missing parts supplied by reference TRBV2 and TRBJ2-7, is EPEVTQTPSHQVTQMGQEVILRCVPISNHLYFYWYRQILGQKVEFLVSFYNNEISEKSEIFDDQFSVERPDGSNFTLKIRSTKLEDSAMYFCASRRTGSSYEQYFGPGTRLTVT.

This chain joins TRBV28 and TRBJ1-2; possible D gene TRBD1, 5 bases. The CDR3 runs 13 residues. CDR1 MDHEN and CDR2 SYDVKM come from the germline V gene. The germline V and J ends were trimmed by 8 bases and 7 bases, with 17 bases remaining between them. CDR3 DNA sequence: TGTGCCAGCCGTCCCGGGGGGTACTTTGGCTACACCTTC. This codes for CASRPGGYFGYTF.

The CDR3 spells CAISELREVSTEAFF. Here the CDR3 DNA reads TGTGCCATCAGTGAGTTGAGGGAAGTAAGCACTGAAGCTTTCTTT. The rearrangement links TRBV10-3 to TRBJ1-1; no clear D gene. The CDR3 runs to 15 residues. Germline V CDR1 and CDR2: ENHRY, SYGVKD. Trimming left V 1 base short and J 4 bases short, with 13 bases between.